These 8 T cell receptor beta chains were all obtained from the same sample, sequenced in a study of shared clonotypes between healthy human individuals. TCRdb's copy holds only in-frame clones and misses some; the assay was immunoSEQ multiplex PCR. The sample includes approximately 500,000 clones, 95% to 97% seen only once; the top ten take about 0.054%. Sequenced: naive CD4+ T cells sorted from blood. As to subset: CD45RA+ positively selected. The receptors shown here come from a woman in her twenties or thirties in good health.

The chain couples TRBV18 to TRBJ2-5, with 8 bases fitting TRBD1. Per germline, CDR1 KGHSH and CDR2 LQKENI. The CDR3 consists of 15 residues. The V and J ends lost 3 bases and 4 bases, in that order; junction bases with no gene match: 7. The CDR3 nucleotides read TGTGCCAGCTCACCCGGGACAGGAAAGGGAGAGACCCAGTACTTC. It encodes CASSPGTGKGETQYF. The whole variable domain, filled in from reference TRBV18 and TRBJ2-5, reads NAGVMQNPRHLVRRRGQEARLRCSPMKGHSHVYWYRQLPEEGLKFMVYLQKENIIDESGMPKERFSAEFPKEGPSILRIQQVVRGDSAAYFCASSPGTGKGETQYFGPGTRLLVL.

This clone was found a few times. The genes are TRBV28 and TRBJ1-5; D is unclear. Germline CDR1 reads MDHEN; CDR2 reads SYDVKM. The CDR3 covers 12 residues. Trimming pared 6 bases from V and 9 bases from J, leaving 12 bases between. CDR3 sequence: CASRFTGLPQHF. The CDR3 DNA reads TGTGCCAGCAGGTTCACCGGGTTGCCCCAGCATTTT.

This chain links TRBV19 with TRBJ1-2; D may be TRBD1 (6 bases). The CDR3 loop spans 15 amino acids. Per the germline V gene, CDR1 is LNHDA and CDR2 is SQIVND (reference sequence). Deletions cut 5 bases from V and 2 bases from J, with 15 bases between. In nucleotides, the CDR3 is TGTGCCAGTAGTCGGTTTCAAGGGGGGAACTATGGCTACACCTTC. Its protein product is CASSRFQGGNYGYTF.

J is TRBJ2-5 and V is TRBV5-8; D remains unclear. The tail of the sequence fits TRBJ2-7 better, so the J call may be wrong. This CDR3 spans 13 amino acids. From germline, CDR1 is SGHTS and CDR2 YDEGEE. CDR3 sequence (DNA): TGTGCCAGCAGCCTCGTATACTCCTACGAGCAGTACTTC. This encodes CASSLVYSYEQYF.

The rearrangement uses TRBV5-1 and TRBJ2-5; TRBD2 matches 8 bases. Trimming took 0 bases from V and 2 from J; bases not matched to a gene: 3. The germline gives CDR1 SGHRS, CDR2 YFSETQ. The CDR3 contains 15 residues. This CDR3 is CASSLGRGGQETQYF. CDR3 nucleotide sequence: TGCGCCAGCAGCTTGGGCCGGGGGGGGCAAGAGACCCAGTACTTC.

The chain employs TRBV19 and TRBJ2-4; tentatively, D is TRBD2 (5 bases). Germline V gene data show CDR1 as LNHDA and CDR2 as SQIVND (reference sequence). This CDR3 spans 17 amino acids. V dropped 0 bases and J dropped 0 bases, with 12 bases sitting between them. The chain's CDR3 is CASSIEEAAVAKNIQYF. CDR3 nucleotides: TGTGCCAGTAGTATAGAAGAGGCAGCGGTAGCCAAAAACATTCAGTACTTC. Combining the CDR3 with reference TRBV19 and TRBJ2-4 gives the whole variable domain DGGITQSPKYLFRKEGQNVTLSCEQNLNHDAMYWYRQDPGQGLRLIYYSQIVNDFQKGDIAEGYSVSREKKESFPLTVTSAQKNPTAFYLCASSIEEAAVAKNIQYFGAGTRLSVL.

The chain combines TRBV6-5 with TRBJ2-1; D ambiguous. The V gene lost 0 bases and the J gene lost 9 bases, with 12 bases spanning the gap. CDR1 and CDR2 from the germline V gene are MNHEY and SVGAGI. The CDR3 has 14 amino acids. CDR3 nucleotide sequence: TGTGCCAGCAGTTACTCACGGGCAGCCCTTGAGCAGTTCTTC. Encoded protein: CASSYSRAALEQFF.

J is TRBJ2-7 and V is TRBV28; possible D gene TRBD2, 5 bases. The CDR3 length is 14 residues. With 5 bases removed from V and 9 bases from J, the gap between germline ends came to 20 bases. Germline V gene lookup returns CDR1 MDHEN and CDR2 SYDVKM. The CDR3 DNA is TGTGCCAGCAGTGTGGGAGTTGGCCTGACTGGGCAGTACTTC. This sequence encodes CASSVGVGLTGQYF.